This TCR beta chain was identified during a study of blood T cells in healthy people across ages. The CDR3 extends over 11 amino acids. CDR1 and CDR2 from the germline V gene are SEHNR and FQNEAQ (reference sequence). Using a J-beta primer mix together with a sample-barcoded 5' primer, a second PCR was run for roughly 7 to 12 cycles. TCRdb passed the 5' RACE reads through MiXCR, listing each CDR3 protein once. The sample holds hundreds of thousands of distinct CDR3 sequences, 40% to 45% seen once. Every donor provided ten milliliters of peripheral blood. Study-wide findings and caveats: A strong correlation was found between TCR beta diversity and the percentage of naive T cells.

A note on this clonotype: Its target is not known.

The sequence came from a man aged 80 or over in good health. Specimen: blood. This chain links TRBV7-9 with TRBJ2-5; TRBD1 might be the D (7 bases). The J call may be incorrect, as the DNA end agrees better with TRBJ2-7. The CDR3 DNA reads TGTGCCGTGGAGGGGGCGTACGAGCAGTACTTC. Amino acids: CAVEGAYEQYF.